Below, 10 T cell receptor beta chains from the same sample are listed, as sequenced in a study of T cell repertoires in cytomegalovirus infection (dated by TCRdb to about 2019). Read against the paper, the sample's treatment or condition label means: in vitro stimulation with specific CMV peptide epitopes to enrich CMV-specific T cells. TCRdb lists the instrument as Illumina HiSeq 1500. In TCRdb, the public reads were trimmed at Q25 with fastp and aligned with MiXCR, with productive beta chains retained. Each entry is one CDR3 protein sequence, shown with its most common DNA and genes. In this sample the table shows about 480,000 distinct CDR3 sequences, around a third of which occur a single time. In total, the top ten clones hold roughly 16% of the sample. Their antigens are not known. The material was cultured PBMCs, obtained from culture after CMV antigen stimulation. The source is a human donor in good health (CMV status not recorded). Some clones in this sample may be carry-over from other donors' samples.

The chain carries TRBV4-3 and TRBJ2-3; D not certain. Germline V gene sequence: CDR1 LGHNA, CDR2 YSLEER. V lost 0 bases, J lost 2 bases, and 9 bases lay in between. The CDR3 consists of 15 residues. The CDR3 reads CASSQDQAFTDTQYF. The CDR3 DNA reads TGCGCCAGCAGCCAAGATCAAGCGTTCACAGATACGCAGTATTTT.

V usage is TRBV12-3 or TRBV12-4 and J usage is TRBJ2-1; TRBD2 matches 7 bases. The CDR3 is 17 residues long. J gave up 0 bases and V 3 bases, and 8 bases lay outside the gene matches. CDR3 sequence: CASSFGKRGSSYNEQFF. CDR3 nucleotide sequence: TGTGCCAGCAGTTTCGGCAAGCGGGGAAGCTCCTACAATGAGCAGTTCTTC.

The table lists this clonotype with many counts. The V gene is TRBV7-2, the J gene TRBJ1-6; D possibly corresponds to TRBD1 (5 bases). CDR3 length: 14 residues. The V gene lost 0 bases and the J gene lost 10 bases, with 10 bases spanning the gap. Germline V gene lookup returns CDR1 SGHTA and CDR2 FQGNSA. The CDR3 spells CASSLAGVGSPLHF. The CDR3 nucleotides read TGTGCCAGCAGCTTAGCGGGGGTTGGGTCACCCCTCCACTTT.

The chain carries TRBV7-2 and TRBJ1-1; weak D call: TRBD1 (6 bases). This CDR3 region has 14 residues. Germline CDR1 SGHTA, CDR2 FQGNSA. The germline V and J ends were trimmed by 1 base and 4 bases, with 10 bases remaining between them. The CDR3 coding sequence is TGTGCCAGCAGCTTAGTGCCCAGGGGCACTGAAGCTTTCTTT. Its translation is CASSLVPRGTEAFF.

This rearrangement joins TRBV7-2 to TRBJ1-1, with TRBD1 identical over 7 bases. V lost 3 bases and J lost 6; bases outside the gene matches: 4. This CDR3 contains 13 residues. Germline V CDR1 and CDR2: SGHTA, FQGNSA. CDR3 residues: CASSFGTDAEAFF. CDR3 DNA: TGTGCCAGCAGCTTCGGGACAGACGCTGAAGCTTTCTTT.

The chain carries TRBV14 and TRBJ2-6, with 7 bases lining up with TRBD2. Germline trimming cut 1 base from V and 3 bases from J; bases unmatched to any gene: 0. The V gene's germline CDR1 is SGHDN and CDR2 FVKESK. The CDR3 is made up of 15 amino acids. The DNA of the CDR3 is TGTGCCAGCAGCCAAGGCGGGGGTGGGGCCAACGTCCTGACTTTC. Translation: CASSQGGGGANVLTF.

The chain is built from TRBV28 and TRBJ2-5, with 10 bases that match TRBD1. The CDR3 has 16 amino acids. Germline loops: CDR1 MDHEN, CDR2 SYDVKM. Losses at the gene ends were 5 bases for V and 5 bases for J; bases not matched to a gene: 11. This CDR3 is CASSTPGQGFGETQYF. In DNA form, the CDR3 reads TGTGCCAGCAGTACCCCGGGACAGGGGTTTGGGGAGACCCAGTACTTC.

In this sample, this clonotype turned up many times. This chain joins TRBV7-2 and TRBJ2-3; D ambiguous. There are 19 residues in the CDR3. The germline V gene encodes CDR1 SGHTA and CDR2 FQGNSA. V was cut by 6 bases and J by 0 bases, with 25 bases left in between. The CDR3 spells CASSRRSRLTFTSTDTQYF. DNA for the CDR3: TGTGCCAGCAGTAGAAGATCGAGACTTACATTTACTAGCACAGATACGCAGTATTTT. Using reference TRBV7-2 and TRBJ2-3 for the parts outside the CDR3, the full variable domain is GAGVSQSPSNKVTEKGKDVELRCDPISGHTALYWYRQSLGQGLEFLIYFQGNSAPDKSGLPSDRFSAERTGGSVSTLTIQRTQQEDSAVYLCASSRRSRLTFTSTDTQYFGPGTRLTVL.

V usage is TRBV27 and J usage is TRBJ1-1; D might be TRBD1 (5 bases). Germline assignment: CDR1 MNHEY and CDR2 SMNVEV (reference sequence). V was shortened by 1 base and J by 3 bases, with 12 bases between the two germline ends. The CDR3 runs 15 residues. As DNA, the CDR3 is TGTGCCAGCAGTTTATTCGGGGGTGGGGACACTGAAGCTTTCTTT. Protein product: CASSLFGGGDTEAFF.

The chain joins TRBV7-2 to TRBJ2-6, with TRBD2 identical over 7 bases. Germline V gives CDR1 SGHTA, CDR2 FQGNSA. CDR3 length equals 19 residues. Germline trimming cut 1 base from V and 4 bases from J; bases unmatched to any gene: 13. This CDR3 reads CASSLGPAGVGFGANVLTF. The CDR3 coding sequence is TGTGCCAGCAGCTTAGGTCCTGCGGGGGTGGGCTTCGGGGCCAACGTCCTGACTTTC.